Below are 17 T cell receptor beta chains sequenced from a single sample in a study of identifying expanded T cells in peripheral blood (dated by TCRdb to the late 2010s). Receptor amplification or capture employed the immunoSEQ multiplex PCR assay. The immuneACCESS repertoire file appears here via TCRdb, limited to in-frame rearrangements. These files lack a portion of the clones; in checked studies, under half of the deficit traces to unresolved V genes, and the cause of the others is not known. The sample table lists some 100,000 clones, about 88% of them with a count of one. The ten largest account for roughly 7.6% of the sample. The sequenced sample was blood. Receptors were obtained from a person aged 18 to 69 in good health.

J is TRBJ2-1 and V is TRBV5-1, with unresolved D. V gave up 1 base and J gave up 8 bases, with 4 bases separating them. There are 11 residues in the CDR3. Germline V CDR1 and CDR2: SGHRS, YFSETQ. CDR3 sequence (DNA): TGCGCCAGCAGCTTGTTCGATGAGCAGTTCTTC. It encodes CASSLFDEQFF.

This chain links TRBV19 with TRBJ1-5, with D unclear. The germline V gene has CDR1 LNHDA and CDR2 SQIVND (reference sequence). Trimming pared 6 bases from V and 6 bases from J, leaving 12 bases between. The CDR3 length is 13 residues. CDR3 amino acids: CASRSQPGQPQHF. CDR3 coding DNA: TGTGCCAGTAGATCCCAACCGGGTCAGCCCCAGCATTTT.

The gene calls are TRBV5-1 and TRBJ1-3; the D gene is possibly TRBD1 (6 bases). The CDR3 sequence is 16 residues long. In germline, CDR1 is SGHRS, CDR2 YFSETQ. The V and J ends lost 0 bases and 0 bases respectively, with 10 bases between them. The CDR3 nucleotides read TGCGCCAGCAGCTTGGCTACAGGGAACTCTGGAAACACCATATATTTT. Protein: CASSLATGNSGNTIYF.

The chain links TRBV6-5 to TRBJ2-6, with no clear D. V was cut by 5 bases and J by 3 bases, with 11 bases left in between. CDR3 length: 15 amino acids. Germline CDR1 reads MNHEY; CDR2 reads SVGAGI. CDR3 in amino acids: CASSRVAVGANVLTF. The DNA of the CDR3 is TGTGCCAGCAGTCGGGTAGCCGTTGGGGCCAACGTCCTGACTTTC.

CDR3 sequence reads: CASSQEAGGRTGELFF. In DNA form, the CDR3 reads TGTGCCAGCAGCCAAGAAGCGGGAGGTCGGACCGGGGAGCTGTTTTTT. V usage is TRBV4-2 and J usage is TRBJ2-2; 9 bases are shared with TRBD2. The germline V gene has CDR1 LGHNA and CDR2 YNFKEQ. The CDR3 consists of 16 residues. Trimming at V came to 0 bases and at J to 5 bases, leaving 4 bases not matched to a gene.

CDR3 loop: CASSLSQGAEAFF. CDR3 coding DNA: TGTGCCAGCAGTTTATCACAGGGCGCTGAAGCTTTCTTT. The chain recombines TRBV28 with TRBJ1-1; D is possibly TRBD1 (6 bases). The germline CDR1 and CDR2 sequences are MDHEN and SYDVKM. V dropped 1 base and J dropped 6 bases, with 9 bases sitting between them. The CDR3 covers 13 residues.

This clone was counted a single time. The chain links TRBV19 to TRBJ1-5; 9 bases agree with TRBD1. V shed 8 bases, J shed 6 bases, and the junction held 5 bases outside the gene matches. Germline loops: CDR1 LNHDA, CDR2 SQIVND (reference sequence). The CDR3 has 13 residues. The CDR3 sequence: CASEGQGRQPQHF. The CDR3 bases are TGTGCCAGTGAGGGACAGGGTCGTCAGCCCCAGCATTTT.

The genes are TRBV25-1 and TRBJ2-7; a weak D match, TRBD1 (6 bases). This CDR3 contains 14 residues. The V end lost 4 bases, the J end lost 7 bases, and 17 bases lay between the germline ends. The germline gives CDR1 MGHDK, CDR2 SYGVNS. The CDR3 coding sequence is TGTGCCAGCAGTGGCCAGGGGCCCCTTAGGGAGCAGTACTTC. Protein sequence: CASSGQGPLREQYF.

The CDR3 DNA sequence: TGTGCCAGCAGGCGGGGGGCGGGACAGGGTAGGAACGAGCAGTACTTC. Translating gives CASRRGAGQGRNEQYF. J is TRBJ2-7 and V is TRBV11-3, with a weak D call TRBD1 (9 bases). Trimming pared 6 bases from V and 5 bases from J, leaving 23 bases between. CDR3 length equals 16 residues. CDR1 is SGHNT and CDR2 is YENEEA in the germline V gene.

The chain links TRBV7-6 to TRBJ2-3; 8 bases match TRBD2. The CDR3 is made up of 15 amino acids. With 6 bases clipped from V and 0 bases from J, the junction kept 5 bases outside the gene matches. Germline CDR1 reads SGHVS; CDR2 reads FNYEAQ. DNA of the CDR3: TGTGCCAGCAGACCCTTAGCGGGAAGCACAGATACGCAGTATTTT. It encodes CASRPLAGSTDTQYF.

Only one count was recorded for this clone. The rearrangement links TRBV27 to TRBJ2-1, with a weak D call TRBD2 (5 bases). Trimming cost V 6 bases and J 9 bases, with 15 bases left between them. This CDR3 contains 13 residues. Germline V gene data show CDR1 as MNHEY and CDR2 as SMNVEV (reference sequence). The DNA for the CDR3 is TGTGCCAGCAGACCACTAGAACTGGTTGAGCAGTTCTTC. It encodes CASRPLELVEQFF.

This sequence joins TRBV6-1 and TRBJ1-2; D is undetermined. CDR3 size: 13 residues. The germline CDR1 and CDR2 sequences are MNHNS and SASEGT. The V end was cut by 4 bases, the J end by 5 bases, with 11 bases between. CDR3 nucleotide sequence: TGTGCCAGCAGTGTCCAAGGAATATATGGCTACACCTTC. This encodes CASSVQGIYGYTF.

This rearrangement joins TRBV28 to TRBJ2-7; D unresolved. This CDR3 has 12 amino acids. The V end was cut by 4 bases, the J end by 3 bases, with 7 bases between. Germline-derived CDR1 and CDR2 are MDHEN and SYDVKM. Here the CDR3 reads CASSSGYYEQYF. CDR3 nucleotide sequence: TGTGCCAGCAGTTCCGGGTACTACGAGCAGTACTTC.

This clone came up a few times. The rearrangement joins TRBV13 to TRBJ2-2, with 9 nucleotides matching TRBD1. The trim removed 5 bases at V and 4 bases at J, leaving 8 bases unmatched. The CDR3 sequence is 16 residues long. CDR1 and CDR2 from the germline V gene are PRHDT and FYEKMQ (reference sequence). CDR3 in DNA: TGTGCCAGCAGCCCTAGGGACAGGGTCACCACCGGGGAGCTGTTTTTT. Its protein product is CASSPRDRVTTGELFF.

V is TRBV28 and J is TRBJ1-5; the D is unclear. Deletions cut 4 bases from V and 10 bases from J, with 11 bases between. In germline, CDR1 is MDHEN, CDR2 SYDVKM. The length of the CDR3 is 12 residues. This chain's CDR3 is CASSSLLSPQHF. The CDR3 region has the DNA TGTGCCAGCAGTTCCCTTTTATCTCCCCAGCATTTT.

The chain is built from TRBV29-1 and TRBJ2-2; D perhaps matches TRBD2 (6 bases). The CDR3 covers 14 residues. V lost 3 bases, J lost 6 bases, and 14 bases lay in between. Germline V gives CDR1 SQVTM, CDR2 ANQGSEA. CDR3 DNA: TGCAGCGTTGAGCCGGCGGGAAAAGCCGGGGAGCTGTTTTTT. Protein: CSVEPAGKAGELFF.

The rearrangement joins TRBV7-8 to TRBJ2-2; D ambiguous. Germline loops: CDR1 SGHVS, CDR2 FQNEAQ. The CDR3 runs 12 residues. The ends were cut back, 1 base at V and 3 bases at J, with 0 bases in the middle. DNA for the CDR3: TGTGCCAGCAGCTTAGACACCGGGGAGCTGTTTTTT. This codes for CASSLDTGELFF.